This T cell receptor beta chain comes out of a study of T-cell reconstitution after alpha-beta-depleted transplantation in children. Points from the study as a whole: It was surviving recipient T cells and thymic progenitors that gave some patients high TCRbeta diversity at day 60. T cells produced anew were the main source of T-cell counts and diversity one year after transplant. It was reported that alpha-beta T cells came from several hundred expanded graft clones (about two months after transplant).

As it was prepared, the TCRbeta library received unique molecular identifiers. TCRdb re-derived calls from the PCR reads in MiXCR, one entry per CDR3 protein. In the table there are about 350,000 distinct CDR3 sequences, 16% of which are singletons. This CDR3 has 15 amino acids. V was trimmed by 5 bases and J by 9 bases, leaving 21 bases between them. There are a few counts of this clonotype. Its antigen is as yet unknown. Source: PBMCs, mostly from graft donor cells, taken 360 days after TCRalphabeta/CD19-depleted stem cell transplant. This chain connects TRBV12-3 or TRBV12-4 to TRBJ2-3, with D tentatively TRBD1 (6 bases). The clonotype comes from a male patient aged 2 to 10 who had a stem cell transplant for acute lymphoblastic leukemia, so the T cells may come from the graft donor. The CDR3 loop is CASSGDTWVLGTQYF. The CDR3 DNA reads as TGTGCCAGCAGTGGGGACACTTGGGTCCTCGGGACGCAGTATTTT.